The 31 T cell receptor beta chains below come from one sample, sequenced in a study of shared clonotypes between healthy human individuals. Cells designated naive CD8 were CD45RO-negative and were positively selected for CCR7, with terminally differentiated effector memory CD45RA+ cells excluded. Repertoires were generated with immunoSEQ multiplex PCR, while TCRdb's copy carries only in-frame clones and drops some. The profile shows around 580,000 clones, more than 95% of them singletons. The sample consisted of naive CD8+ T cells sorted from blood. All receptors come from a man under 40 in good health.

The rearrangement uses TRBV9 and TRBJ1-4; TRBD1 matches at 9 bases. V gave up 3 bases and J gave up 7 bases; unmatched junction bases: 10. Germline V lookup: CDR1 SGDLS, CDR2 YYNGEE. The CDR3 is made up of 16 amino acids. The CDR3: CASSGKGQGGFEKLFF. In DNA, the CDR3 is TGTGCCAGCAGCGGAAAGGGACAGGGAGGCTTTGAAAAACTGTTTTTT.

The chain joins TRBV18 to TRBJ2-3, with a weak D call TRBD1 (6 bases). Germline V gives CDR1 KGHSH, CDR2 LQKENI. Trimming pared 2 bases from V and 4 bases from J, leaving 22 bases between. The length of the CDR3 is 18 residues. The CDR3 loop reads CASSPEVPGAMFADTQYF. The CDR3, as DNA: TGTGCCAGCTCACCAGAGGTTCCAGGGGCTATGTTTGCAGATACGCAGTATTTT.

This sequence joins TRBV5-5 and TRBJ2-2, with D tentatively TRBD1 or TRBD2 (5 bases each). V shed 6 bases and J shed 1 base, with 19 bases lying between them. The V gene's germline CDR1 is SGHKS and CDR2 YYEKEE (reference sequence). The CDR3 sequence is 17 residues long. The DNA for the CDR3 is TGTGCCAGCACCGAGTACCCCTCGGGGCTGAACACCGGGGAGCTGTTTTTT. It codes for CASTEYPSGLNTGELFF.

The chain recombines TRBV27 with TRBJ2-4; D is unclear. Germline V gene lookup returns CDR1 MNHEY and CDR2 SMNVEV (reference sequence). The CDR3 extends over 13 amino acids. V was trimmed by 3 bases and J by 6 bases, leaving 9 bases between them. CDR3 loop: CASSFGWGNIQYF. The CDR3 bases are TGTGCCAGCAGTTTTGGGTGGGGAAACATTCAGTACTTC.

The V gene is TRBV5-4, the J gene TRBJ2-3; D is undetermined. V was trimmed by 2 bases and J by 2 bases, leaving 6 bases between them. The germline gives CDR1 SGHNT, CDR2 YYREEE (reference sequence). The CDR3 is 13 amino acids. CDR3: CASSFTYTDTQYF. CDR3 coding DNA: TGTGCCAGCAGCTTCACCTACACAGATACGCAGTATTTT.

This chain joins TRBV6-5 and TRBJ2-1; 7 bases line up with TRBD1. The CDR3 is 13 residues long. The V gene's germline CDR1 is MNHEY and CDR2 SVGAGI. J was trimmed by 5 bases and V by 2 bases; bases with no gene match: 0. CDR3 in DNA: TGTGCCAGCAGTTACCAGGGGGACAATGAGCAGTTCTTC. This gives the protein CASSYQGDNEQFF.

The J gene is TRBJ2-1, the V gene TRBV18, with D uncertain. The CDR3 loop spans 15 amino acids. Germline V gives CDR1 KGHSH, CDR2 LQKENI. V shed 4 bases and J shed 5 bases, with 15 bases lying between them. CDR3 protein: CASSQTAPVDNEQFF. DNA of the CDR3: TGTGCCAGCTCACAGACTGCTCCGGTAGACAATGAGCAGTTCTTC.

The chain combines TRBV29-1 with TRBJ1-1, with D unclear. Deletions cut 4 bases from V and 5 bases from J, with 14 bases between. The CDR3 loop spans 13 amino acids. The germline V gene has CDR1 SQVTM and CDR2 ANQGSEA. The CDR3 spells CSVVRDGRTEAFF. The CDR3 coding sequence is TGCAGCGTTGTCAGAGACGGACGGACTGAAGCTTTCTTT. Full variable domain (remainder filled in from reference TRBV29-1 and TRBJ1-1): SAVISQKPSRDICQRGTSLTIQCQVDSQVTMMFWYRQQPGQSLTLIATANQGSEATYESGFVIDKFPISRPNLTFSTLTVSNMSPEDSSIYLCSVVRDGRTEAFFGQGTRLTVV.

The DNA of the CDR3 is TGTGCCAGCAGCTCCCAAGAGACCCAGTACTTC. Translated, it gives CASSSQETQYF. J is TRBJ2-5 and V is TRBV21-1. TRBV21-1 is given as a pseudogene. The CDR3 contains 11 residues.

As to this clone: Other DNA sequences in the same sample also yield this CDR3. V gene TRBV9 combines with J gene TRBJ2-3; D assignment may be TRBD1 or TRBD2 (5 bases each). The CDR3 runs to 14 residues. Between the trimmed V and J ends, which lost 2 bases and 0 bases, there was a span of 7 bases. Germline V lookup: CDR1 SGDLS, CDR2 YYNGEE. In nucleotides, the CDR3 is TGTGCCAGCAGCGTTGGGGGAAGCACAGATACGCAGTATTTT. This translates into CASSVGGSTDTQYF.

This chain joins TRBV14 and TRBJ2-1, with a weak D call TRBD2 (7 bases). This CDR3 region has 16 residues. Per germline, CDR1 SGHDN and CDR2 FVKESK. The V end lost 3 bases, the J end lost 4 bases, and 16 bases lay between the germline ends. The chain's CDR3 is CASSQDWGGFYNEQFF. DNA of the CDR3: TGTGCCAGCAGCCAGGACTGGGGGGGCTTTTACAATGAGCAGTTCTTC.

As to this clone: Germline and junction disagree at one end, which may indicate a read error. The gene calls are TRBV7-7 and TRBJ2-3, with 11 bases identical to TRBD2. This CDR3 contains 15 residues. Looked up from germline, CDR1 is SSHAT and CDR2 is FNYEAQ (reference sequence). The CDR3 loop reads CASSLELAGADTQYF. The DNA for the CDR3 is TGTGCTAGCAGCTTAGAACTAGCGGGAGCGGATACGCAGTATTTT.

This chain joins TRBV15 and TRBJ2-7; unclear D gene. The germline CDR1 and CDR2 sequences are LNHNV and YYDKDF (reference sequence). The V end was cut by 0 bases, the J end by 7 bases, with 13 bases between. The CDR3 contains 14 residues. In nucleotides, the CDR3 is TGTGCCACCAGCAGAGAGTACCTCTCGCGGGAGCAGTACTTC. It yields the protein CATSREYLSREQYF.

The chain has TRBV6-5 and TRBJ1-2; 7 positions match TRBD1. V lost 3 bases to trimming and J lost 14 bases; unmatched junction nucleotides: 12. The CDR3 has 13 amino acids. CDR1 is MNHEY, CDR2 SVGAGI, per germline. The CDR3 sequence: CASSYPNGQVLTF. CDR3 DNA: TGTGCCAGCAGTTATCCAAACGGACAGGTTTTGACCTTC.

The chain links TRBV4-1 to TRBJ2-1; D remains unclear. This CDR3 has 14 residues. V was shortened by 0 bases and J by 6 bases, with 9 bases between the two germline ends. Germline values: CDR1 MGHRA, CDR2 YSYEKL. The CDR3 DNA sequence: TGCGCCAGCAGCCAAGACCCCCTATCCAATGAGCAGTTCTTC. Protein: CASSQDPLSNEQFF.

V usage is TRBV29-1 and J usage is TRBJ2-2; a weak D match, TRBD1 (6 bases). The CDR3 runs to 12 residues. Trimming took off 7 bases at V and 7 bases at J, with 13 bases between the two ends. CDR1 is SQVTM and CDR2 is ANQGSEA in the germline V gene. CDR3 loop: CSAITGSGELFF. The CDR3, as DNA: TGCAGCGCAATTACAGGGAGCGGGGAGCTGTTTTTT.

V usage is TRBV5-5 and J usage is TRBJ1-5; tentatively, D is TRBD1 (5 bases). Germline CDR1 is SGHKS and CDR2 is YYEKEE (reference sequence). This CDR3 is 14 amino acids long. Trimming left V 4 bases short and J 2 bases short, with 10 bases between. This chain's CDR3 is CASSVGTGNQPQHF. The CDR3 nucleotides read TGTGCCAGCAGCGTCGGGACGGGCAATCAGCCCCAGCATTTT.

The chain recombines TRBV7-9 with TRBJ1-4; D unresolved. V was trimmed by 5 bases and J by 7 bases, leaving 17 bases between them. The V gene's germline CDR1 is SEHNR and CDR2 FQNEAQ (reference sequence). The CDR3 totals 15 residues. CDR3 residues: CASSKVEVLREKLFF. CDR3 in DNA: TGTGCCAGCAGCAAGGTTGAGGTTCTTCGTGAAAAACTGTTTTTT.

The chain recombines TRBV4-3 with TRBJ2-7; D is possibly TRBD1 (5 bases). Looked up from germline, CDR1 is LGHNA and CDR2 is YSLEER. Deletions cut 0 bases from V and 2 bases from J, with 20 bases between. The CDR3 sequence is 18 residues long. CDR3 nucleotides: TGCGCCAGCAGCCAAGATCTGGTCCGGGCAGGGTTAGCCTACGAGCAGTACTTC. Amino acid sequence: CASSQDLVRAGLAYEQYF.

The chain uses TRBV7-8 and TRBJ1-1, with D possibly TRBD1 on 5 matching bases. Trimming removed 2 bases at V and 7 bases at J, with 23 bases between. Germline CDR1 SGHVS, CDR2 FQNEAQ. CDR3 length: 17 amino acids. The CDR3 here is CASSLPNSAGWDGEAFF. The CDR3 nucleotides are TGTGCCAGCAGCTTACCTAATAGTGCGGGTTGGGACGGTGAAGCTTTCTTT.

This rearrangement joins TRBV11-2 to TRBJ2-1; D remains ambiguous. Trimming removed 0 bases at V and 10 bases at J, with 16 bases between. Germline assignment: CDR1 SGHAT and CDR2 FQNNGV. This CDR3 region has 15 residues. The CDR3 DNA reads as TGTGCCAGCAGCTTAGATCTAACCAGCACCCTCGAGCAGTTCTTC. This translates into CASSLDLTSTLEQFF.

The V and J genes are TRBV29-1 and TRBJ2-7; 7 bases align to TRBD2. Per the germline V gene, CDR1 is SQVTM and CDR2 is ANQGSEA. V shed 4 bases and J 0 bases; nucleotides not matched to a gene: 6. The CDR3 runs 14 residues. The CDR3 protein is CSVGQAGFSYEQYF. The CDR3, as DNA: TGCAGCGTTGGGCAAGCGGGATTCTCCTACGAGCAGTACTTC.

This rearrangement joins TRBV6-5 to TRBJ1-1; 7 nucleotides agree with TRBD1. Germline CDR1 is MNHEY and CDR2 is SVGAGI. This CDR3 spans 16 amino acids. Unmatched junction bases numbered 8, after V lost 4 bases and J lost 0 bases. CDR3 coding DNA: TGTGCCAGCAGTTTAATGCAGGGGGACATGAACACTGAAGCTTTCTTT. Translating it yields CASSLMQGDMNTEAFF.

J is TRBJ2-7 and V is TRBV27; 11 positions match TRBD2. V dropped 2 bases and J dropped 2; count of bases not matched to a gene: 2. Germline CDR1 MNHEY, CDR2 SMNVEV (reference sequence). CDR3 length: 15 amino acids. The CDR3 bases are TGTGCCAGCAGTTTAACTAGCGGGAGTACCTACGAGCAGTACTTC. It is translated as CASSLTSGSTYEQYF.

The V call is TRBV6-5, the J call TRBJ2-7, with D possibly TRBD2 on 5 matching bases. This CDR3 contains 13 residues. Trimming took off 5 bases at V and 2 bases at J, with 10 bases between the two ends. CDR1 and CDR2 from the germline V gene are MNHEY and SVGAGI. The CDR3 nucleotides read TGTGCCAGCAGTAACGGGATTGCCTACGAGCAGTACTTC. Its translation: CASSNGIAYEQYF.

J is TRBJ1-5 and V is TRBV27; D unresolved. Germline assignment: CDR1 MNHEY and CDR2 SMNVEV (reference sequence). The ends were cut back, 5 bases at V and 2 bases at J, with 19 bases in the middle. The CDR3 covers 17 residues. The CDR3 bases are TGTGCCAGCAGTCACGACCCTAGTAAGGGCCGCAATCAGCCCCAGCATTTT. It specifies CASSHDPSKGRNQPQHF.

This rearrangement joins TRBV28 to TRBJ2-5; D gene uncertain. Trimming removed 3 bases at V and 1 base at J, with 6 bases between. The CDR3 contains 13 residues. From germline, CDR1 is MDHEN and CDR2 SYDVKM. The CDR3, as DNA: TGTGCCAGCAGTTTGGTGGCCCAAGAGACCCAGTACTTC. It translates to CASSLVAQETQYF. Variable domain in full (rest from reference TRBV28 and TRBJ2-5): DVKVTQSSRYLVKRTGEKVFLECVQDMDHENMFWYRQDPGLGLRLIYFSYDVKMKEKGDIPEGYSVSREKKERFSLILESASTNQTSMYLCASSLVAQETQYFGPGTRLLVL.

V gene TRBV7-9 combines with J gene TRBJ1-1, with unresolved D. V lost 1 base to trimming and J lost 1 base, with 7 bases between them. This CDR3 is 14 amino acids long. Germline CDR1 SEHNR, CDR2 FQNEAQ (reference sequence). CDR3 protein: CASSLGLQNTEAFF. CDR3 DNA: TGTGCCAGCAGCTTAGGGCTGCAGAACACTGAAGCTTTCTTT.

This rearrangement joins TRBV29-1 to TRBJ2-5; D call uncertain. The CDR3 is 13 residues long. V lost 1 base to trimming and J lost 3 bases, with 9 bases between them. Germline CDR1 reads SQVTM; CDR2 reads ANQGSEA. The CDR3 nucleotides read TGCAGCGTTGAAGGTCGACGGGAAGAGACCCAGTACTTC. Its translation: CSVEGRREETQYF.

The CDR3 sequence: CASRSAGASYNEQFF. CDR3 DNA: TGTGCCAGTAGATCCGCGGGGGCCTCCTACAATGAGCAGTTCTTC. This rearrangement joins TRBV19 to TRBJ2-1; TRBD2 might be the D (7 bases). Germline V lookup: CDR1 LNHDA, CDR2 SQIVND (reference sequence). V was pared by 6 bases and J by 0 bases, with 12 bases between. CDR3 length: 15 amino acids.

The rearrangement links TRBV7-9 to TRBJ2-1; no reliable D call. Germline V lookup: CDR1 SEHNR, CDR2 FQNEAQ (reference sequence). The CDR3 totals 12 residues. V dropped 2 bases and J dropped 5 bases, with 4 bases sitting between them. The CDR3 DNA reads TGTGCCAGCAGCTTAAGTAACAATGAGCAGTTCTTC. Translating it yields CASSLSNNEQFF.